This T cell receptor beta chain originates from a study of T-cell reconstitution after alpha-beta-depleted transplantation in children. The TCRbeta library incorporated unique molecular identifiers. In TCRdb, the PCR reads were re-called with MiXCR into one record per CDR3 protein. The table lists 200,000 to 250,000 distinct CDR3 sequences, 8.5% to 10% of them singletons. Trimming took 6 bases from V and 7 from J, leaving 16 bases between them. CDR3 length: 13 amino acids. Germline V lookup: CDR1 SGHKS, CDR2 YYEKEE (reference sequence). The V and J genes are TRBV5-5 and TRBJ1-2; weak D call: TRBD1 (6 bases). The input for sequencing was PBMCs from the stem cell graft donor, taken from the stem cell graft. The TCR was taken from a human donor who donated a stem cell graft to a child with acute lymphoblastic leukemia. CDR3 nucleotide sequence: TGTGCCAGCACCCTGACAGGAACCGTTGGCTACACCTTC. It yields the protein CASTLTGTVGYTF.